These 2 T cell receptor beta chains originate from one sample sequenced in a study of T cell repertoires in cytomegalovirus infection. TCRdb reanalysed the reads using MiXCR and keeps one entry per CDR3 protein. Among under 800,000 distinct CDR3 sequences listed, less than 25% were seen once. Input material: CD8+ T cells from PBMCs. The receptor source for this set is a human donor in good health (CMV status not recorded). Some clones in this sample may be carry-over from other donors' samples.

Worth noting for this clonotype: A far larger clone is off by one base, so a read error is likely. The gene calls are TRBV7-6 and TRBJ1-1; maybe TRBD1 (5 bases). Germline lookup yields CDR1 SGHVS and CDR2 FNYEAQ. CDR3 length: 14 amino acids. As DNA, the CDR3 is TGTGCCAGCAGATTAGGAGGGGCTGGCACTGAAGCTTTCTTT. Its translation is CASRLGGAGTEAFF.

This clonotype was found a few times. The V call is TRBV6-1, the J call TRBJ2-7; tentatively, D is TRBD1 or TRBD2 (5 bases each). Per germline, CDR1 MNHNS and CDR2 SASEGT. The germline V and J ends were trimmed by 7 bases and 2 bases, with 12 bases remaining between them. The CDR3 covers 13 residues. The CDR3 loop reads CASTRGETYEQYF. Written as DNA, the CDR3 is TGTGCCAGCACCCGAGGGGAGACCTACGAGCAGTACTTC.